This TCR beta chain was profiled in a study of blood T cell repertoires in COVID-19. At the level of the study: The United States, Italy and Spain provided the acute and convalescent COVID-19 samples.

Adults between about 18 and 89 years of age took part from fewer than 30 US areas. Donors of Cohort 3 who recovered were those that had two negative PCRs, clearance, or symptom resolution. The CDR3 has 17 residues. Germline assignment: CDR1 SGDLS and CDR2 YYNGEE. Trimming pared 1 base from V and 5 bases from J, leaving 19 bases between. How the authors handled the data: Estimation of nucleated cell counts relied on the amplification of reference gene primers. Sequencing was performed with immunoSEQ multiplex PCR; in TCRdb, only in-frame clones are kept and a portion is missing. The V and J calls and clone size are taken from that table; D and trimming were inferred from the DNA. The sample consists of about 180,000 clones, roughly 82% of them appearing once.

The sequence was collected from a woman aged 25 to 39 who had recovered from COVID-19. The chain uses TRBV9 and TRBJ2-1; D uncertain. Sequencing used PBMCs or T cells enriched from blood (not recorded which). CDR3 nucleotides: TGTGCCAGCAGCGTAAGTCGGAGCTCGGGTATAAACAATGAGCAGTTCTTC. It yields the protein CASSVSRSSGINNEQFF. Complete variable domain (other parts from reference TRBV9 and TRBJ2-1): DSGVTQTPKHLITATGQRVTLRCSPRSGDLSVYWYQQSLDQGLQFLIQYYNGEERAKGNILERFSAQQFPDLHSELNLSSLELGDSALYFCASSVSRSSGINNEQFFGPGTRLTVL.